A selection of T cell receptor beta chains follows, all from one sample in a study of technical replicates of blood from a few donors. Method: immunoSEQ multiplex PCR; TCRdb's copy keeps in-frame clones and lacks some. Of some 87,000 clones in the sample, just under 95% were seen once. The sequencing sample was made of T cells isolated from PBMCs. These receptors all come from a human donor in good health. Each CDR3 is given with its conserved first and last residue. The order of the fields is J gene, clone size, V gene, D gene, CDR3 DNA, CDR3 protein. D genes are given only for firm matches. Not every row has a clone size; where given, it reads once, few, many or a size class.

>TRBJ1-2|NA|TRBV7-6|TRBD1
TGTGCCAGCAGCTTTCAGGGGGAATTGAACGGCTACACCTTC
CASSFQGELNGYTF
>TRBJ2-3|NA|TRBV12-1|NA
TGTGCCAGCAGCTTTGTCGTCGGAGATACGCAGTATTTT
CASSFVVGDTQYF
>TRBJ1-4|NA|TRBV19|TRBD1
TGTGCCAGTAGTATCCAGGGGGCAGGCGAAAAACTGTTTTTT
CASSIQGAGEKLFF
>TRBJ2-3|NA|TRBV9|TRBD2
TGTGCCAGCAGCGTAGCCCCACTAGCGGGGGTCACAGATACGCAGTATTTT
CASSVAPLAGVTDTQYF
>TRBJ1-2|NA|TRBV2|TRBD1
TGTGCCAGCAGTGAGATAGGACAGGGGGCCGGCTACACCTTC
CASSEIGQGAGYTF
>TRBJ2-2|NA|TRBV11-2|TRBD1
TGTGCCAGCAGCTTGATGACAGGGTCCGGGGAGCTGTTTTTT
CASSLMTGSGELFF
>TRBJ1-4|NA|TRBV4-1|TRBD1
TGCGCCAGCAGCCCCGAGGGGGCCTATGAAAAACTGTTTTTT
CASSPEGAYEKLFF
>TRBJ1-5|NA|TRBV30|NA
TGTGCCTGGAGTGACAGATATAGCAATCAGCCCCAGCATTTT
CAWSDRYSNQPQHF
>TRBJ2-7|NA|TRBV10-3|NA
TGTGCCATCAGTGGGACAGTTAACGAGCAGTACTTC
CAISGTVNEQYF
>TRBJ2-7|NA|TRBV2|NA
TGTGCCAGCAGTGTGGGGGCGTACGAGCAGTACTTC
CASSVGAYEQYF
>TRBJ2-1|NA|TRBV10-3|TRBD2
TGTGCCATCAGGGCGACTAGCGGGCGCCTAAACAATGAGCAGTTCTTC
CAIRATSGRLNNEQFF
>TRBJ1-5|NA|TRBV5-6|NA
TGTGCCAGCAGCAATCGGACAGTCTACTATCAGCCCCAGCATTTT
CASSNRTVYYQPQHF
>TRBJ1-2|NA|TRBV5-8|NA
TGTGCCAGCAGCCCCAGGGTTAACTATGGCTACACCTTC
CASSPRVNYGYTF
>TRBJ2-2|NA|TRBV19|TRBD2
TGTGCCAGTAGAGGACTAGCGGGACAAGACGGGGAGCTGTTTTTT
CASRGLAGQDGELFF
>TRBJ1-2|NA|TRBV11-2|TRBD1
TGTGCCAGCAGCCTACGCGGGACAGACACGGATGACTACACCTTC
CASSLRGTDTDDYTF
>TRBJ1-4|NA|TRBV6-1|TRBD1
TGTGCCAGCAGTGACTCGACAGGGGGGAATGAAAAACTGTTTTTT
CASSDSTGGNEKLFF
>TRBJ1-2|NA|TRBV9|NA
TGTGCCAGCAGTGCAAACAGGTATGACTATGGCTACACCTTC
CASSANRYDYGYTF
>TRBJ2-2|NA|TRBV6-1|TRBD1
TGTGCCAGCATTAGACAGGGGGCCGGGGAGCTGTTTTTT
CASIRQGAGELFF
>TRBJ2-7|NA|TRBV28|TRBD2
TGTGCCAGCAGTAAAGGACTAGCGGGTAAAGAGCAGTACTTC
CASSKGLAGKEQYF
>TRBJ2-2|NA|TRBV7-7|NA
TGTGCCAGCAGCTTACAGACAGAGAACACCGGGGAGCTGTTTTTT
CASSLQTENTGELFF
>TRBJ1-2|NA|TRBV30|NA
TGTGCCTGGAGTGTACCAGGGGACTACACCTTC
CAWSVPGDYTF
>TRBJ1-5|NA|TRBV7-6|NA
TGTGCCAGCAGCCTAAGGGGAAGGGGAAAGCGGCCCCAGCATTTT
CASSLRGRGKRPQHF
>TRBJ2-5|NA|TRBV6-5|TRBD2
TGTGCCAGCAGTTACACCCCGGGGAGGGCGTGGGAGACCCAGTACTTC
CASSYTPGRAWETQYF
>TRBJ2-1|once|TRBV2|TRBD2
TGTGCCAGCAGACTAGCGGGAGAGGGTGAGCAGTTCTTC
CASRLAGEGEQFF
>TRBJ2-7|NA|TRBV12-1|NA
TGTGCCAGCAAGTCTCAGCGGCGACTAGCGGGAGTATCCTACGAGCAGTACTTC
CASKSQRRLAGVSYEQYF
>TRBJ2-3|once|TRBV9|TRBD2
TGTGCCAGCAGCGCTCTAGCGGGGAGACCTTACACAGATACGCAGTATTTT
CASSALAGRPYTDTQYF
>TRBJ2-2|NA|TRBV9|NA
TGTGCCAGCAGCGAAGCCCGGGGTAACACCGGGGAGCTGTTTTTT
CASSEARGNTGELFF
>TRBJ1-5|NA|TRBV6-5|NA
TGTGCCCCCCCGGGTTCCTTATGTAATCAGCCCCAGCATTTT
CAPPGSLCNQPQHF
>TRBJ1-3|NA|TRBV4-1|NA
TGCGCCAGCAGCCACGGGAACCCAAGCTCTGGAAACACCATATATTTT
CASSHGNPSSGNTIYF
>TRBJ2-6|once|TRBV7-2|NA
TGTGCCAGCAGCTTAAGGGGCGGCCCCCCTAGCTCTGGGGCCAACGTCCTGACTTTC
CASSLRGGPPSSGANVLTF
>TRBJ2-1|NA|TRBV29-1|TRBD2
TGCAGGGCCCAGGTAGCGGGAGTCCCGGGCTCCTACAATGAGCAGTTCTTC
CRAQVAGVPGSYNEQFF
>TRBJ2-7|NA|TRBV4-2|NA
TGTGCCAGCAGCCAAGATTACGGCTACGAGCAGTACTTC
CASSQDYGYEQYF